Listed below are T cell receptor beta chains from one sample, sequenced in a study of cytomegalovirus exposure and HLA in healthy donors. Method: immunoSEQ multiplex PCR; TCRdb's copy keeps in-frame clones and lacks some. The table records 140,000 or so clones, approximately 93% of them present only once. The sample consisted of PBMCs. The origin of the receptors is a man between 18 and 35 years old in good health and CMV-seronegative. The CDR3 runs from the conserved cysteine through the conserved F or W. D genes are given only for firm matches. Rows give clone size only sometimes, using once, few, many, or a class for an expanded clone.

clone_size	v_call	cdr3_length	j_call	d_call	cdr3_aa	cdr3_nt
.	TRBV4-1	15	TRBJ1-2	.	CASSQDVGRVEGYTF	TGCGCCAGCAGCCAAGATGTTGGCAGGGTGGAGGGCTACACCTTC
.	TRBV5-6	14	TRBJ2-7	.	CASSLEGPGREQYF	TGTGCCAGCAGCCTTGAGGGCCCCGGTCGGGAGCAGTACTTC
.	TRBV9	18	TRBJ2-3	TRBD2	CASSVGVVSGSNTDTQYF	TGTGCCAGCAGCGTAGGGGTGGTTAGCGGGAGTAATACAGATACGCAGTATTTT
.	TRBV11-3	14	TRBJ2-7	TRBD1	CASSAGTGDYEQYF	TGTGCCAGCAGCGCAGGGACAGGGGACTACGAGCAGTACTTC
.	TRBV7-8	15	TRBJ2-7	TRBD1	CASSPIGTASYEQYF	TGTGCCAGCAGCCCAATTGGGACAGCCTCCTACGAGCAGTACTTC
once	TRBV19	15	TRBJ2-3	TRBD2	CASSIRRGSTDTQYF	TGTGCCAGTAGTATTCGGCGGGGGAGCACAGATACGCAGTATTTT
.	TRBV9	16	TRBJ2-2	.	CASSVGPGSDTGELFF	TGTGCCAGCAGCGTAGGTCCGGGATCGGACACCGGGGAGCTGTTTTTT
.	TRBV5-1	15	TRBJ2-3	.	CASSSLTGRTDTQYF	TGCGCCAGCAGCTCCTTGACAGGGAGGACAGATACGCAGTATTTT
.	TRBV7-9	16	TRBJ2-3	TRBD2	CASSRSGGRSLDTQYF	TGTGCCAGCAGCAGAAGTGGCGGGAGGTCCTTGGATACGCAGTATTTT
once	TRBV7-9	16	TRBJ1-3	.	CASSLDRLVSGNTIYF	TGTGCCAGCAGCTTAGATCGGTTGGTCTCTGGAAACACCATATATTTT
.	TRBV19	14	TRBJ1-6	.	CASTGGLNNSPLHF	TGTGCCAGTACCGGGGGACTTAATAATTCACCCCTCCACTTT
.	TRBV6-6	14	TRBJ1-5	TRBD1	CASRGGNGNQPQHF	TGTGCCAGCAGAGGGGGCAACGGCAATCAGCCCCAGCATTTT
.	TRBV4-3	15	TRBJ2-1	.	CASSQELGRVNEQFF	TGCGCCAGCAGCCAGGAACTAGGAAGGGTGAATGAGCAGTTCTTC
.	TRBV27	14	TRBJ2-2	.	CASSLTGNTGELFF	TGTGCCAGCAGTCTTACAGGGAACACCGGGGAGCTGTTTTTT
.	TRBV2	14	TRBJ2-5	.	CASSESVGGETQYF	TGTGCCAGCAGTGAATCTGTGGGAGGAGAGACCCAGTACTTC